This T cell receptor beta chain appears in the sequencing data of a study of cytotoxic CD8 clonotypes in ibrutinib-treated CLL. This clone was detected once. Its antigen is not identified. General study findings and limits: Baseline-level clonality went beyond age-matched healthy donors and moved in step with circulating CD8+ T-cell counts.

Germline trimming cut 5 bases from V and 13 bases from J; bases unmatched to any gene: 11. The CDR3 has 14 residues. Germline CDR1 reads SGHTA; CDR2 reads FQGNSA. The data were produced by immunoSEQ multiplex PCR, yet TCRdb's version contains in-frame clones alone and is incomplete. The profile shows some 130,000 clones, 70% to 90% of them singletons. The TCR originated in a human donor with chronic lymphocytic leukemia. This sample comprised PBMCs, obtained after 24 months of ibrutinib treatment. The rearrangement links TRBV7-2 to TRBJ1-6; 7 nucleotides agree with TRBD1. The DNA for the CDR3 is TGTGCCAGCAGCACAGTCCCGGGACAGTCCCCCCTCCACTTT. This encodes CASSTVPGQSPLHF.